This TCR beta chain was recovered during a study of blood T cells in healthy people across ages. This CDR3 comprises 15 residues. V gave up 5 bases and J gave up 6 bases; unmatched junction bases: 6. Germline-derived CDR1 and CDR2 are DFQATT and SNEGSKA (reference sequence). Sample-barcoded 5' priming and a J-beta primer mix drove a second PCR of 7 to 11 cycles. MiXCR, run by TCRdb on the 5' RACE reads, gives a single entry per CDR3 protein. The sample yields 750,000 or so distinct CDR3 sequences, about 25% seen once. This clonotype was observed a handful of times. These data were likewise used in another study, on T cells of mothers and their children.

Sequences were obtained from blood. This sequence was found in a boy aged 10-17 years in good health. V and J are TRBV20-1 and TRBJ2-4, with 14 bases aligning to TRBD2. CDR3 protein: CSAGGTSGRINIQYF. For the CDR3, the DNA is TGCAGTGCTGGGGGGACTAGCGGGAGAATAAACATTCAGTACTTC.